Included here is one T cell receptor beta chain sequence, with context. The sample originates from a study of blood T cell repertoires in COVID-19. Overall study: The United States, Italy and Spain supplied acute and convalescent COVID-19 samples.

The authors' processing: The authors estimated nucleated cell counts from reference gene primer amplification. The data were produced by immunoSEQ multiplex PCR, yet TCRdb's version contains in-frame clones alone and is incomplete. V, J and clone size were drawn from that table, and D and trimming were deduced from the DNA. The table lists 60,000 or so clones, roughly 80% of them singletons. This CDR3 contains 15 residues. Germline V lookup: CDR1 KGHDR, CDR2 SFDVKD. The V and J ends lost 4 bases and 1 base, in that order; junction bases with no gene match: 4. This sequence was found in a human donor in a cohort sampled during active COVID-19. V usage is TRBV24-1 and J usage is TRBJ2-5, with TRBD1 matching over 8 bases. The specimen was peripheral blood. For the CDR3, the DNA is TGTGCCACCAGTGAGGGGGGACAGGTCCAAGAGACCCAGTACTTC. This sequence encodes CATSEGGQVQETQYF.